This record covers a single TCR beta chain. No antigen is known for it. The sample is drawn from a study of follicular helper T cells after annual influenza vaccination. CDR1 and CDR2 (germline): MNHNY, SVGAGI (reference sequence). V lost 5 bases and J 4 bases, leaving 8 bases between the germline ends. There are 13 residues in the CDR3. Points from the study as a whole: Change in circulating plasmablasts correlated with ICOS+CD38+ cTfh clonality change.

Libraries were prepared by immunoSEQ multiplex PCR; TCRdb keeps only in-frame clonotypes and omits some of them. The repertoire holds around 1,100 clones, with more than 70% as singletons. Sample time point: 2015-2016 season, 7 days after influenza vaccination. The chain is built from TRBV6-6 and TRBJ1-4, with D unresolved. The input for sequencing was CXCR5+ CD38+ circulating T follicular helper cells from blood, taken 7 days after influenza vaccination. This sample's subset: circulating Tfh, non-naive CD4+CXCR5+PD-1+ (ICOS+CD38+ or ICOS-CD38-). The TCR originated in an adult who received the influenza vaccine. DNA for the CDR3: TGTGCCAGCAGTAACGACGGTAATGAAAAACTGTTTTTT. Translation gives CASSNDGNEKLFF.